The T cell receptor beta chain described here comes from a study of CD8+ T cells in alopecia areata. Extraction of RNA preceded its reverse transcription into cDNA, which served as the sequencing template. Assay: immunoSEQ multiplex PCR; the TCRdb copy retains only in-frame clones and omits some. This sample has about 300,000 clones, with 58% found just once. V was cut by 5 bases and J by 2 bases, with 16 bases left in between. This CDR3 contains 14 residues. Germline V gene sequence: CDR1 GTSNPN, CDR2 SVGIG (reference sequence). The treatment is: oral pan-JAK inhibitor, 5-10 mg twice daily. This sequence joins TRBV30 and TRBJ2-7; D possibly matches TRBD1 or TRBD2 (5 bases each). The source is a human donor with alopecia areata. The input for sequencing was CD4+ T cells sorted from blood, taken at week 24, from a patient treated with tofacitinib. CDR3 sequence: CAWGTGGRTYEQYF. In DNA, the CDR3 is TGTGCCTGGGGCACAGGAGGTCGTACCTACGAGCAGTACTTC. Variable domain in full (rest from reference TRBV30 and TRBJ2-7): SQTIHQWPATLVQPVGSPLSLECTVEGTSNPNLYWYRQAAGRGLQLLFYSVGIGQISSEVPQNLSASRPQDRQFILSSKKLLLSDSGFYLCAWGTGGRTYEQYFGPGTRLTVT.